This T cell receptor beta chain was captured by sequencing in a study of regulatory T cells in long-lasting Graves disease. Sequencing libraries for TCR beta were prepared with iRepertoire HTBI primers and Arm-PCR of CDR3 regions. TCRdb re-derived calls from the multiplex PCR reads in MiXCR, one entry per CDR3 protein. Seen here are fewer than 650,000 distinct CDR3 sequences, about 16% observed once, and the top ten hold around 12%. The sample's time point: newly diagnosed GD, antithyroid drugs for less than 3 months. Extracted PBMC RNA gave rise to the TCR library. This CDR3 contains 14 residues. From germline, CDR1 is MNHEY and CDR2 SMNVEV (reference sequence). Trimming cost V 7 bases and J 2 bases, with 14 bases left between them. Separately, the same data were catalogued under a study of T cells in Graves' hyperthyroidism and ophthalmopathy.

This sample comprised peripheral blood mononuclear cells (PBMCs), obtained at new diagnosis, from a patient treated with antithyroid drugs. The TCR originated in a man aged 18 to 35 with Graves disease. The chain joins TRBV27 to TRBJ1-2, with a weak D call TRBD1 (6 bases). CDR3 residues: CASKPGGANYGYTF. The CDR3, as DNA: TGTGCCAGCAAGCCCGGGGGGGCGAACTATGGCTACACCTTC.